The present T cell receptor (beta chain) was sequenced within a study of cytomegalovirus exposure and HLA in healthy donors. This CDR3 region has 15 residues. After removal of 1 base from V and 2 bases from J, the junction contained 5 bases not matched to a gene. Germline assignment: CDR1 KGHSH and CDR2 LQKENI. Clones were sequenced by immunoSEQ multiplex PCR, and TCRdb holds only the in-frame ones, with some missing. Altogether 20,000 to 25,000 clones are present, around 97% being singletons, with the ten largest covering 8.5% to 10%. Study conclusions and caveats: Accounts indicate the classifier identified cytomegalovirus status with strong specificity and sensitivity.

About this clone itself: Its antigen remains unknown.

V and J are TRBV18 and TRBJ2-7; TRBD1 matches at 7 bases. The sequencing input was PBMCs. The TCR sequence derives from a young man in good health and CMV-seropositive. CDR3 sequence reads: CASSPRGTATYEQYF. CDR3 DNA sequence: TGTGCCAGCTCACCACGTGGGACAGCTACCTACGAGCAGTACTTC.